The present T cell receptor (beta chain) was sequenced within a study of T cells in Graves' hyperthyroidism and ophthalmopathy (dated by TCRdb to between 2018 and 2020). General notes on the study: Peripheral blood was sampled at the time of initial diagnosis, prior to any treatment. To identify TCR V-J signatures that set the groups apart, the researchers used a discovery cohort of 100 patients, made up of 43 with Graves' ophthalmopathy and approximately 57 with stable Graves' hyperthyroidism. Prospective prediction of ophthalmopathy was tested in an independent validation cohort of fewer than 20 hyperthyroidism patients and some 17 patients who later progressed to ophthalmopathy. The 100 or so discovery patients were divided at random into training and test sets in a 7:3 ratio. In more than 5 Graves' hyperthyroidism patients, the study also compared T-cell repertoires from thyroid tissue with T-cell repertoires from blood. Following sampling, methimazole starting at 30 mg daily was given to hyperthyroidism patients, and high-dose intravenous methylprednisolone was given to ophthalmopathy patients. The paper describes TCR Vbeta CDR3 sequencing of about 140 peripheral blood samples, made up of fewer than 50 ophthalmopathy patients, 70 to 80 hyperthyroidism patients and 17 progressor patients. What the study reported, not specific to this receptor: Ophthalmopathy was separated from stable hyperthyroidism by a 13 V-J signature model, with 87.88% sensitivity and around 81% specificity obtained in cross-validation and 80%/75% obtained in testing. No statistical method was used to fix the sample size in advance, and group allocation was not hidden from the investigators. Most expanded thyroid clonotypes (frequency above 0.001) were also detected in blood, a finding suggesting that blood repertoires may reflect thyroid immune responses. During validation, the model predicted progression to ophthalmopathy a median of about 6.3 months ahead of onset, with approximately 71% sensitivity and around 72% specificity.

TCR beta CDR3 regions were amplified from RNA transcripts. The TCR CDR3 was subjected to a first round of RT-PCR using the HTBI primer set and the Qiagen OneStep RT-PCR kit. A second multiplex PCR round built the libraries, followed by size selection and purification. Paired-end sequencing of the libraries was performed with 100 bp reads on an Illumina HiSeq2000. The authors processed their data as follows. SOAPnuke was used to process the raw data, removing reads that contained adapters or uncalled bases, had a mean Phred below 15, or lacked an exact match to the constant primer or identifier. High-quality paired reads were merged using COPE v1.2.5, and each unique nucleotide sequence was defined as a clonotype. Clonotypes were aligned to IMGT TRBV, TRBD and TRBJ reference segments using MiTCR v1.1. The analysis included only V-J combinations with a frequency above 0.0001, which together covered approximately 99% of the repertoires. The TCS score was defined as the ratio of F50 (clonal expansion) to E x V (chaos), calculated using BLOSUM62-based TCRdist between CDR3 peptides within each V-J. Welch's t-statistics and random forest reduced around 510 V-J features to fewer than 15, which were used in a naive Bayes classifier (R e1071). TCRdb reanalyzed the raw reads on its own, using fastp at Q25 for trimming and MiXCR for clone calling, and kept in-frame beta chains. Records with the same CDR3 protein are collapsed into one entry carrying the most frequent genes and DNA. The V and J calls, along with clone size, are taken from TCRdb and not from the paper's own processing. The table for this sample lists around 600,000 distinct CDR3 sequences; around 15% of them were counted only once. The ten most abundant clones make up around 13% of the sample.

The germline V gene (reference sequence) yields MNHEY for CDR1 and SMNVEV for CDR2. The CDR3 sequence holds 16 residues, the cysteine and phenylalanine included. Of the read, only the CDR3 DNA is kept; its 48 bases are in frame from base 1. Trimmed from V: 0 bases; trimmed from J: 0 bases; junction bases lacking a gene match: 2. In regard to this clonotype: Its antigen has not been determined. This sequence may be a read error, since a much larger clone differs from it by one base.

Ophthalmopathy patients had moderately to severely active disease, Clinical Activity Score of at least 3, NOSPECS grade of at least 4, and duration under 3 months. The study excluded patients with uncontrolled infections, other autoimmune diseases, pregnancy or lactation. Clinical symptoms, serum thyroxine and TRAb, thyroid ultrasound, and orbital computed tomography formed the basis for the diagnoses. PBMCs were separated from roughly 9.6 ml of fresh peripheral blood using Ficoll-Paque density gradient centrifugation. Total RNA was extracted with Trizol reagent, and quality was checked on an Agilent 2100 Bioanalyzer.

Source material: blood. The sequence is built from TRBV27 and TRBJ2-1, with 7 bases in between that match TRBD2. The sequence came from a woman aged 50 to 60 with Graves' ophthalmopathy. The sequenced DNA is TGTGCCAGCAGTTTATCGGCGGGAGTCTCCTACAATGAGCAGTTCTTC. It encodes CASSLSAGVSYNEQFF.